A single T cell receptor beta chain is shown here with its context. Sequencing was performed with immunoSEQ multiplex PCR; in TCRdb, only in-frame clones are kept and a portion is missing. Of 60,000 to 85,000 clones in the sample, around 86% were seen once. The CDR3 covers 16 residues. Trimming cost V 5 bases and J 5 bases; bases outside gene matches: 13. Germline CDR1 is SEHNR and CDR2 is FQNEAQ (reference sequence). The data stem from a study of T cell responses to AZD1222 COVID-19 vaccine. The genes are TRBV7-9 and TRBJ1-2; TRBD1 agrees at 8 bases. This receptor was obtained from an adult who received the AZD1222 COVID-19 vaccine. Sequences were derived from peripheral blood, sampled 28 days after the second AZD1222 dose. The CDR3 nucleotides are TGTGCCAGCAGCCTCAGACAGGGGTGGGATAAGTATGGCTACACCTTC. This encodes CASSLRQGWDKYGYTF.